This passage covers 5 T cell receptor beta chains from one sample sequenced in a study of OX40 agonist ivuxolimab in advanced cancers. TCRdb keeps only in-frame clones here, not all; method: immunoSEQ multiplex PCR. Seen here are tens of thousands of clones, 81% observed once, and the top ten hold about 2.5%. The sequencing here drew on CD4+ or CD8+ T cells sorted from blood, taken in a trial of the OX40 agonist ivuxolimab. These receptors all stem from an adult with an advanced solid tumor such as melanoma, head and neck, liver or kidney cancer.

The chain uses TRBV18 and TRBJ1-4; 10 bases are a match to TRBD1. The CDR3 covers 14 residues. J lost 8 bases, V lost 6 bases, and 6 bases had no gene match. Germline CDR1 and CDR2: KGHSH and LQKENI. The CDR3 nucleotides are TGTGCCAGCTCTCCCGGGACAGGGGAGGAAAAACTGTTTTTT. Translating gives CASSPGTGEEKLFF.

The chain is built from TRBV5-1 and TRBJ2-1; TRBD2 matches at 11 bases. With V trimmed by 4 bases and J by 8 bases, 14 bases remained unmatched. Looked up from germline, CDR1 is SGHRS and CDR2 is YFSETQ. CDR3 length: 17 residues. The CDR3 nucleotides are TGCGCCAGCAGCCTGGGGGGGCTAGCGGGAGGTCTGGATGAGCAGTTCTTC. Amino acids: CASSLGGLAGGLDEQFF.

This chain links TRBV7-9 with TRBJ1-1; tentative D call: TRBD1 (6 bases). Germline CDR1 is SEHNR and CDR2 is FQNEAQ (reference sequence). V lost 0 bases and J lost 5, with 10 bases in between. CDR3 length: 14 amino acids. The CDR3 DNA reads TGTGCCAGCAGCTTAGCTCAAAGGGGGACTGAAGCTTTCTTT. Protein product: CASSLAQRGTEAFF.

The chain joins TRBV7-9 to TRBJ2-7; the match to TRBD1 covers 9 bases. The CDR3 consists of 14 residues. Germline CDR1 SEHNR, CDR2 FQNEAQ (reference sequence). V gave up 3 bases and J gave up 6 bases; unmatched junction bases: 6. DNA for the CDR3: TGTGCCAGCAGCTTCTCCGGGACAGGGACCGAGCAGTACTTC. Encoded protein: CASSFSGTGTEQYF.

In nucleotides, the CDR3 is TGTGCCTCCAGGGGCGGGAGAGCTGAGCAGTTCTTC. Its translation is CASRGGRAEQFF. This chain links TRBV7-9 with TRBJ2-1; a possible D gene is TRBD2 (7 bases). Germline V gives CDR1 SEHNR, CDR2 FQNEAQ (reference sequence). This CDR3 region has 12 residues. V shed 11 bases and J shed 9 bases, with 17 bases lying between them.